The 18 T cell receptor beta chains listed next were all sequenced from one sample in a study of T cells in Graves' hyperthyroidism and ophthalmopathy. Regions amplified from RNA transcripts were the TCR beta CDR3 regions. TCR CDR3 regions were first amplified by RT-PCR with HTBI primers. TCRdb processed the multiplex PCR reads anew with MiXCR; each CDR3 protein has one entry. The sample contains hundreds of thousands of distinct CDR3 sequences, more than 20% of which appear only once. The sequenced material came from blood. The receptors here all came from a man aged 25 to 45 with Graves' ophthalmopathy.

The V call is TRBV6-5, the J call TRBJ2-5; tentatively, D is TRBD1 (6 bases). V was trimmed by 2 bases and J by 2 bases, leaving 18 bases between them. This CDR3 region has 17 residues. Germline CDR1 MNHEY, CDR2 SVGAGI. The CDR3 loop is CASSYDYRETWQETQYF. Here the CDR3 DNA reads TGTGCCAGCAGTTACGACTACAGGGAGACGTGGCAAGAGACCCAGTACTTC.

The CDR3 DNA reads as TGTGCCACTTCAATCGGGCTTTACAATGAGCAGTTCTTC. The encoded protein is CATSIGLYNEQFF. This chain uses TRBV12-3 or TRBV12-4 with TRBJ2-1; D is unresolved. The length of the CDR3 is 13 residues. The V end lost 10 bases, the J end lost 4 bases, and 14 bases lay between the germline ends.

This clonotype appeared many times. The V gene is TRBV6-1, the J gene TRBJ2-7; tentative D call: TRBD2 (5 bases). The V gene's germline CDR1 is MNHNS and CDR2 SASEGT. Between the trimmed V and J ends, which lost 6 bases and 1 base, there was a span of 10 bases. This CDR3 spans 13 amino acids. CDR3 amino acids: CASRNRGSYEQYF. The CDR3 coding sequence is TGTGCCAGCAGAAATCGGGGATCCTACGAGCAGTACTTC.

In its sample, this clonotype was seen many times. J is TRBJ2-1 and V is TRBV3-1; no clear D gene. The CDR3 covers 16 residues. Germline V CDR1 and CDR2: LGHDT, YNNKEL (reference sequence). V dropped 3 bases and J dropped 5 bases, with 17 bases sitting between them. The CDR3 loop is CASSQLGRTFNNEQFF. The CDR3 nucleotides read TGTGCCAGCAGCCAGCTCGGAAGGACCTTTAACAATGAGCAGTTCTTC.

Concerning this clonotype: Since a much larger clone is just one base distant, this may be a read error. This chain's CDR3 is CASSSQRGSNGQFF. In DNA form, the CDR3 reads TGTGCCAGCAGTTCCCAGCGGGGATCCAATGGGCAGTTCTTC. The chain employs TRBV28 and TRBJ2-1; TRBD2 aligns across 7 bases. The germline CDR1 and CDR2 sequences are MDHEN and SYDVKM. This CDR3 spans 14 amino acids.

This clonotype was observed at least ten times. V is TRBV6-1 and J is TRBJ1-6, with a weak D call TRBD1 (5 bases). V shed 5 bases and J shed 9 bases, with 26 bases lying between them. CDR1 MNHNS and CDR2 SASEGT come from the germline V gene. The CDR3 extends over 18 amino acids. DNA for the CDR3: TGTGCCAGCAGTCCAATAGGGGCTAAGACGACGGAAGGTTCACCCCTCCACTTT. It is translated as CASSPIGAKTTEGSPLHF.

The chain has TRBV7-8 and TRBJ2-7; possible D gene TRBD1, 6 bases. Germline V gene data show CDR1 as SGHVS and CDR2 as FQNEAQ. The CDR3 spans 14 residues. V lost 5 bases, J lost 1 base, and 12 bases lay in between. CDR3 bases: TGTGCCAGCAGCGGCCACAGGGATTCCTACGAGCAGTACTTC. Encoded protein: CASSGHRDSYEQYF. Based on the CDR3 plus reference TRBV7-8 and TRBJ2-7, the full variable domain is GAGVSQSPRYKVAKRGQDVALRCDPISGHVSLFWYQQALGQGPEFLTYFQNEAQLDKSGLPSDRFFAERPEGSVSTLKIQRTQQEDSAVYLCASSGHRDSYEQYFGPGTRLTVT.

This clonotype came up many times. The V call is TRBV28, the J call TRBJ1-2; D call uncertain. The CDR3 extends over 13 amino acids. V was cut by 2 bases and J by 2 bases, with 6 bases left in between. CDR1 MDHEN and CDR2 SYDVKM come from the germline V gene. In DNA, the CDR3 is TGTGCCAGCAGTTTAAGTTTGAACTATGGCTACACCTTC. This codes for CASSLSLNYGYTF.

This clonotype was seen many times. The chain combines TRBV10-2 with TRBJ2-7; 7 bases fit TRBD1. This CDR3 comprises 18 residues. Germline CDR1 is WSHSY and CDR2 is SAAADI. Unmatched junction bases numbered 16, after V lost 5 bases and J lost 0 bases. In nucleotides, the CDR3 is TGCGCCAGCAGTCCAACAGGGGCATCCCTGTCGAGCTCCTACGAGCAGTACTTC. Translating it yields CASSPTGASLSSSYEQYF.

V and J are TRBV20-1 and TRBJ2-3; unclear D gene. This CDR3 is built from 15 residues. Trimming cost V 6 bases and J 6 bases, with 22 bases left between them. Germline V lookup: CDR1 DFQATT, CDR2 SNEGSKA (reference sequence). The DNA for the CDR3 is TGCAGTGCGCGTAACCTAGACTGGGTTCGGGATACGCAGTATTTT. This codes for CSARNLDWVRDTQYF.

This clonotype was counted ten times or more. The chain combines TRBV6-2 or TRBV6-3 with TRBJ2-7; D unresolved. The CDR3 loop spans 14 amino acids. From germline, CDR1 is MNHEY and CDR2 SVGEGT. V lost 2 bases, J lost 0 bases, and 8 bases lay in between. The CDR3 loop is CASSYPGDSYEQYF. Here the CDR3 DNA reads TGTGCCAGCAGTTACCCCGGTGACTCCTACGAGCAGTACTTC.

This clonotype has at least ten counts. V gene TRBV6-1 combines with J gene TRBJ2-1; maybe TRBD2 (5 bases). There are 11 residues in the CDR3. Germline V gene data show CDR1 as MNHNS and CDR2 as SASEGT. The V end lost 6 bases, the J end lost 5 bases, and 5 bases lay between the germline ends. CDR3 amino acids: CASRRDNEQFF. The CDR3 nucleotides read TGTGCCAGCAGGAGGGACAATGAGCAGTTCTTC.

The table lists this clonotype with a few counts. This rearrangement joins TRBV6-5 to TRBJ2-3, with 10 nucleotides matching TRBD2. Germline CDR1 MNHEY, CDR2 SVGAGI. V was clipped by 8 bases and J by 4 bases; unmatched bases: 6. The CDR3 is 14 amino acids. The CDR3 coding sequence is TGTGCCAGCCGAGCGGGAGGGCCCCCAGATACGCAGTATTTT. The encoded protein is CASRAGGPPDTQYF.

This clonotype came up a few times. This chain uses TRBV27 with TRBJ2-2; the match to TRBD2 covers 7 bases. The CDR3 is 14 residues long. Germline V lookup: CDR1 MNHEY, CDR2 SMNVEV (reference sequence). V lost 6 bases and J lost 7; bases outside the gene matches: 8. The CDR3 nucleotides are TGTGCCAGCAGCCCCGGGACTATTCACGGGGAGCTGTTTTTT. This gives the protein CASSPGTIHGELFF.

A few counts support this clonotype. The genes are TRBV7-2 and TRBJ1-5; D unclear. Germline V gene lookup returns CDR1 SGHTA and CDR2 FQGNSA. This CDR3 has 16 amino acids. Trimming took 1 base from V and 3 from J, leaving 13 bases between them. The CDR3 spells CASSLGAVNINQPQHF. CDR3 sequence (DNA): TGTGCCAGCAGCTTAGGGGCAGTGAATATCAATCAGCCCCAGCATTTT.

The V gene is TRBV30, the J gene TRBJ2-5; D remains unclear. The germline gives CDR1 GTSNPN, CDR2 SVGIG (reference sequence). The V end lost 0 bases, the J end lost 10 bases, and 21 bases lay between the germline ends. This CDR3 is 15 amino acids long. The CDR3 here is CAWSVRSTAAKSQYF. The CDR3 DNA follows: TGTGCCTGGAGTGTTCGGTCGACCGCGGCTAAGAGCCAGTACTTC.

This clonotype was counted between two and nine times. The chain has TRBV7-2 and TRBJ2-1; D is unclear. This CDR3 is built from 15 residues. The ends were cut back, 0 bases at V and 0 bases at J, with 6 bases in the middle. Germline CDR1 SGHTA, CDR2 FQGNSA. CDR3 region: CASSLAPNSYNEQFF. In nucleotides, the CDR3 is TGTGCCAGCAGCTTAGCTCCTAACTCCTACAATGAGCAGTTCTTC.

There are a few counts of this clonotype. J is TRBJ2-2 and V is TRBV24-1; D is unresolved. Trimming took off 3 bases at V and 7 bases at J, with 8 bases between the two ends. The V gene's germline CDR1 is KGHDR and CDR2 SFDVKD. This CDR3 has 13 amino acids. CDR3 coding DNA: TGTGCCACCAGTGATCCCTCCCGCGGGGAGCTGTTTTTT. It is translated as CATSDPSRGELFF.